This is a list of T cell receptor beta chains from one sample in a study of T cell responses to AZD1222 COVID-19 vaccine. Sequencing was performed with immunoSEQ multiplex PCR; in TCRdb, only in-frame clones are kept and a portion is missing. The data hold 86,000 or so clones, with around nine tenths observed a single time. The source was peripheral blood, collected 28 days after the second AZD1222 dose. Source of these receptors: an adult who received the AZD1222 COVID-19 vaccine. Each CDR3 is given with its conserved first and last residue. Fields, in order: D gene, clone size, J gene, V gene, CDR3 protein, CDR3 DNA. The D gene is left open where the match is weak. Where a row states a size, it is once, few, many or the class of an expanded clone; other rows omit it.

D: TRBD1; size: NA; J: TRBJ1-2; V: TRBV4-3; CDR3: CASSQGRETGAGYTF; DNA: TGCGCCAGCAGCCAAGGGAGGGAGACAGGGGCTGGCTACACCTTC
D: TRBD1; size: NA; J: TRBJ1-1; V: TRBV3-1/TRBV3-2; CDR3: CASSPWTGRDTEAFF; DNA: TGTGCCAGCAGCCCCTGGACAGGGAGGGACACTGAAGCTTTCTTT
D: TRBD2; size: NA; J: TRBJ2-3; V: TRBV28; CDR3: CASSFGGGVTDTQYF; DNA: TGTGCCAGCAGTTTCGGGGGAGGGGTAACAGATACGCAGTATTTT
D: NA; size: once; J: TRBJ2-1; V: TRBV18; CDR3: CASSTRPGGRDNEQFF; DNA: TGTGCCAGCTCAACTCGTCCTGGGGGCAGGGACAATGAGCAGTTCTTC
D: TRBD2; size: NA; J: TRBJ2-5; V: TRBV4-2; CDR3: CASSRGTSGFQETQYF; DNA: TGTGCCAGCAGCCGCGGGACTAGCGGGTTCCAAGAGACCCAGTACTTC
D: NA; size: NA; J: TRBJ2-1; V: TRBV18; CDR3: CASSGGSSYNEQFF; DNA: TGTGCCAGCTCAGGAGGGAGCTCCTACAATGAGCAGTTCTTC
D: NA; size: NA; J: TRBJ2-3; V: TRBV6-4; CDR3: CASSEGEVSDTQYF; DNA: TGTGCCAGCAGTGAGGGGGAAGTCTCAGATACGCAGTATTTT
D: TRBD1; size: NA; J: TRBJ2-7; V: TRBV6-5; CDR3: CASSYSGQGSYEQYF; DNA: TGTGCCAGCAGTTACTCGGGACAGGGGAGCTACGAGCAGTACTTC
D: TRBD2; size: NA; J: TRBJ2-5; V: TRBV12-3/TRBV12-4; CDR3: CASEEREGNTQYF; DNA: TGTGCCAGCGAAGAGCGGGAGGGAAATACCCAGTACTTC
D: NA; size: NA; J: TRBJ1-6; V: TRBV6-5; CDR3: CASSRDRLRSPLHF; DNA: TGTGCCAGCAGTCGCGACAGGCTAAGATCACCCCTCCACTTT
D: TRBD1; size: few; J: TRBJ1-5; V: TRBV19; CDR3: CASSSQGGNQPQHF; DNA: TGTGCCAGTAGTTCGCAGGGGGGAAATCAGCCCCAGCATTTT
D: NA; size: NA; J: TRBJ1-5; V: TRBV19; CDR3: CASSRTTGNSNQPQHF; DNA: TGTGCCAGTAGCAGAACTACAGGGAATAGCAATCAGCCCCAGCATTTT
D: NA; size: NA; J: TRBJ2-3; V: TRBV4-2; CDR3: CASSQDRGSTDTQYF; DNA: TGTGCCAGCAGCCAAGATCGAGGAAGCACAGATACGCAGTATTTT
D: TRBD2; size: NA; J: TRBJ2-1; V: TRBV11-2; CDR3: CASSLSAGGNEQFF; DNA: TGTGCCAGCAGCTTATCGGCGGGAGGGAATGAGCAGTTCTTC
D: NA; size: NA; J: TRBJ2-1; V: TRBV7-9; CDR3: CASSQNSLITRNEQFF; DNA: TGTGCCAGCAGCCAAAACTCACTGATTACGCGCAATGAGCAGTTCTTC
D: TRBD1; size: NA; J: TRBJ2-5; V: TRBV2; CDR3: CASSGGTGGRETQYF; DNA: TGTGCCAGCAGTGGAGGGACAGGGGGCAGAGAGACCCAGTACTTC
D: NA; size: NA; J: TRBJ1-4; V: TRBV27; CDR3: CASSLGTTNEKLFF; DNA: TGTGCCAGCAGTTTAGGCACAACTAATGAAAAACTGTTTTTT
D: NA; size: NA; J: TRBJ2-6; V: TRBV11-1; CDR3: CASSFSDGANVLTF; DNA: TGTGCCAGCAGCTTCAGTGATGGGGCCAACGTCCTGACTTTC
D: NA; size: NA; J: TRBJ1-5; V: TRBV18; CDR3: CASSPPAGQPQHF; DNA: TGTGCCAGCTCACCACCGGCGGGGCAGCCCCAGCATTTT
D: NA; size: NA; J: TRBJ2-7; V: TRBV7-9; CDR3: CASSYREPVGGQYF; DNA: TGTGCCAGCAGCTACCGGGAGCCGGTCGGAGGGCAGTACTTC
D: NA; size: NA; J: TRBJ1-4; V: TRBV7-7; CDR3: CASSTAGPQVHATNEKLFF; DNA: TGTGCTAGCAGCACCGCCGGGCCCCAGGTACACGCAACTAATGAAAAACTGTTTTTT
D: TRBD2; size: NA; J: TRBJ2-1; V: TRBV7-9; CDR3: CASSNGLRGTSGRSYNEQFF; DNA: TGTGCCAGCAGCAATGGACTAAGGGGGACTAGCGGGAGATCCTACAATGAGCAGTTCTTC
D: NA; size: NA; J: TRBJ2-5; V: TRBV29-1; CDR3: CSVYREQETQYF; DNA: TGCAGCGTCTACAGGGAACAAGAGACCCAGTACTTC
D: NA; size: many; J: TRBJ1-6; V: TRBV6-5; CDR3: CASSYDTSRNSPLHF; DNA: TGTGCCAGCAGTTACGACACATCAAGAAATTCACCCCTCCACTTT
D: NA; size: NA; J: TRBJ1-3; V: TRBV25-1; CDR3: CASSVLGSGNTIYF; DNA: TGTGCCAGCAGTGTTCTGGGCTCTGGAAACACCATATATTTT
D: NA; size: NA; J: TRBJ2-1; V: TRBV4-3; CDR3: CASSQDKGPYNEQFF; DNA: TGCGCCAGCAGCCAAGATAAGGGGCCCTACAATGAGCAGTTCTTC
D: NA; size: NA; J: TRBJ1-1; V: TRBV27; CDR3: CASSSSRDGEAFF; DNA: TGTGCCAGCAGTTCATCCCGGGACGGTGAAGCTTTCTTT
D: NA; size: NA; J: TRBJ2-3; V: TRBV5-1; CDR3: CASSLVGRGTDTQYF; DNA: TGCGCCAGCAGCCTCGTAGGGCGAGGCACAGATACGCAGTATTTT
D: NA; size: NA; J: TRBJ1-5; V: TRBV27; CDR3: CASSLGQFQPQHF; DNA: TGTGCCAGCAGTCTAGGACAGTTTCAGCCCCAGCATTTT
D: TRBD1; size: few; J: TRBJ2-2; V: TRBV2; CDR3: CASRDSGGGLRRELFF; DNA: TGTGCCAGCAGAGATTCAGGGGGCGGGCTGCGCCGGGAGCTGTTTTTT
D: NA; size: NA; J: TRBJ2-1; V: TRBV20-1; CDR3: CSAANNEQFF; DNA: TGCAGTGCCGCTAACAATGAGCAGTTCTTC
D: NA; size: NA; J: TRBJ1-1; V: TRBV6-5; CDR3: CASSYSSREAFF; DNA: TGTGCCAGCAGTTACTCGAGCAGGGAAGCTTTCTTT
D: NA; size: NA; J: TRBJ2-3; V: TRBV7-8; CDR3: CASSLGPSRVTDTQYF; DNA: TGTGCCAGCAGCTTAGGTCCCTCCCGTGTCACAGATACGCAGTATTTT
D: NA; size: NA; J: TRBJ2-4; V: TRBV28; CDR3: CASSPTGNTKNIQYF; DNA: TGTGCCAGCAGTCCCACAGGGAATACCAAAAACATTCAGTACTTC
D: NA; size: NA; J: TRBJ2-4; V: TRBV6-5; CDR3: CASFSGLLAKNIQYF; DNA: TGTGCCAGCTTCTCAGGTCTGCTAGCCAAAAACATTCAGTACTTC
D: NA; size: NA; J: TRBJ1-1; V: TRBV7-2; CDR3: CASSRPRGEAFF; DNA: TGTGCCAGCAGCCGTCCCAGGGGCGAAGCTTTCTTT
D: NA; size: NA; J: TRBJ2-2; V: TRBV7-3; CDR3: CASSLDNTGELFF; DNA: TGTGCCAGCAGCTTAGATAACACCGGGGAGCTGTTTTTT
D: NA; size: NA; J: TRBJ1-2; V: TRBV6-5; CDR3: CASSYSRGGRGYTF; DNA: TGTGCCAGCAGTTACTCGAGGGGTGGCCGCGGCTACACCTTC
D: TRBD1; size: NA; J: TRBJ1-1; V: TRBV5-1; CDR3: CASSLDGQANTEAFF; DNA: TGCGCCAGCAGCTTGGACGGACAGGCGAACACTGAAGCTTTCTTT